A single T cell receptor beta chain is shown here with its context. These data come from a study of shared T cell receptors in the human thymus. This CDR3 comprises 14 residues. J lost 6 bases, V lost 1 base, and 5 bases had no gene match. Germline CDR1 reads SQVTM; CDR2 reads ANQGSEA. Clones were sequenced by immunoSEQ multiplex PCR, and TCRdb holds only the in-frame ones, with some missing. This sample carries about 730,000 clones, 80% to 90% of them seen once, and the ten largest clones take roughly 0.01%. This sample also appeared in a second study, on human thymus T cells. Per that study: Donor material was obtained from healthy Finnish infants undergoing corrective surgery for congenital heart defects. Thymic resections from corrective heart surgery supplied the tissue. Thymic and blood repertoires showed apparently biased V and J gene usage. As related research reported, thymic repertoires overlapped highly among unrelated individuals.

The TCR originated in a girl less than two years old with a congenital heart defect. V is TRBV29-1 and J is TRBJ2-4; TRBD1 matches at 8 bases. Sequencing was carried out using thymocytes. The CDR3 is CSVEVADRGNIQYF. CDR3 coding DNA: TGCAGCGTTGAAGTTGCTGACAGGGGAAACATTCAGTACTTC.